This T cell receptor (beta chain) was captured in a study of blood T cells in healthy people across ages. Study details: There was about one barcoded beta molecule captured by template switching per two T cells. The study, taken as a whole, reports: The long-lived group displayed more naive CD4+ cells, plus higher diversity, than the aged donors did. Among T cells, TCR beta diversity per million cells dropped roughly linearly as age rose.

A sample-barcoded 5' primer and a J-beta primer mix were used in a second PCR of about 7 to 12 cycles. TCRdb used MiXCR to reprocess the 5' RACE reads, holding one entry per CDR3 protein. This table holds 790,000 or so distinct CDR3 sequences, 45% to 70% found once. On this clonotype: Its matching antigen is unknown.

The sample taken for sequencing was blood. The clonotype was recovered from a man in his forties or fifties in good health.

The chain's CDR3 is CASSEPTETDRFSYGYTF. The CDR3 nucleotides read TGTGCCAGCAGTGAACCCACAGAAACTGACAGGTTCTCCTATGGCTACACCTTC. The rearrangement uses TRBV2 and TRBJ1-2; weak D call: TRBD1 (6 bases). Germline V gene data show CDR1 as SNHLY and CDR2 as FYNNEI. The CDR3 length is 18 residues. Deletions cut 2 bases from V and 4 bases from J, with 23 bases between.